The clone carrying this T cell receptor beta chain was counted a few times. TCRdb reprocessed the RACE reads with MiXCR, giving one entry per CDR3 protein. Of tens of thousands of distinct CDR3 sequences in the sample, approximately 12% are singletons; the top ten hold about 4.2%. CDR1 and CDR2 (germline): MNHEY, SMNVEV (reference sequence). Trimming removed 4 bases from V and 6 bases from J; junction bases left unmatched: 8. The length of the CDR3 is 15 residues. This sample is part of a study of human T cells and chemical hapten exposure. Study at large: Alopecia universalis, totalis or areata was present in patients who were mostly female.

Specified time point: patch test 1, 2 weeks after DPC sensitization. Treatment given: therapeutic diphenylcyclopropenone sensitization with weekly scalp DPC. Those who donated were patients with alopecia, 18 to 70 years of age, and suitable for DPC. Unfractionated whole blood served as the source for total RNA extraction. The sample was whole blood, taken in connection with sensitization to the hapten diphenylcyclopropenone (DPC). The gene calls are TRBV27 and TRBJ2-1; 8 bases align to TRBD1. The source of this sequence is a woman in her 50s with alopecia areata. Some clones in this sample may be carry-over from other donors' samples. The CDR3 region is CASSYVGQGGNEQFF. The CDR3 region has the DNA TGTGCCAGCAGTTACGTTGGACAGGGAGGCAATGAGCAGTTCTTC.